The entry below gives a single T cell receptor (beta chain) sequence along with its context. This clonotype was counted between two and nine times. This clone's antigen is unknown. No base quality values were provided; no much bigger clone lies one nucleotide off. A case-control design nested within a healthcare worker cohort in London, UK, was used, with weekly nasopharyngeal swab PCR tests and blood sampling performed. Healthcare workers were recruited during the week of the UK lockdown, between 23 and 31 March 2020, and followed weekly for up to roughly 15 weeks. The sample comes from a study of early T cells in non-severe SARS-CoV-2 infection (dated by TCRdb to about 2021). In the study overall: Because TCR sequencing was done on bulk RNA from unsorted whole blood, the alpha and beta chains could not be paired.

Study-wide conclusions, independent of this receptor: Matching against VDJdb was skewed toward anti-spike CD8 responses, likely underestimated virus-specific expansions, and missed private and CD4 specificities.

Deletion took 6 bases off V and 3 bases off J, with a span of 14 bases between the germline ends. Inclusive of the bounding cysteine and phenylalanine, the CDR3 is 13 residues long. Only the CDR3 DNA is retained, 39 bases long and in frame from the first base. Per the germline V gene (reference sequence), DFQATT is the CDR1 and SNEGSKA is the CDR2. Library preparation was by 5' RACE. The run used a NextSeq 500. To correct for sequencing error and PCR bias, the TCR library protocol tagged individual cDNA molecules with unique molecular identifiers. Both TCR alpha and beta chains were sequenced, and tight co-correlation was observed between alpha and beta sequence abundances in each sample. In the source study's methods: V gene, J gene and CDR3 annotation of TCR sequences was performed with Decombinator V4. Expanded TCRs were defined as changing significantly between any two time points under a Poisson model with p below 0.0001. TCR abundances were normalised to the total number of TCRs sequenced per sample and were expressed as counts per million. MAIT TCRs were defined by TRAV1-2 paired with TRAJ12, TRAJ20 or TRAJ33, and iNKT TCRs by TRAV10 paired with TRAJ18. VDJdb, accessed on 1 November 2021, was searched for TCRs annotated for CMV, EBV and SARS-CoV-2, and TCRs annotated for more than one antigen were excluded. The public reads were reprocessed in TCRdb via fastp at Q25 and MiXCR, keeping in-frame beta chains. One record per CDR3 amino acid sequence lists the most common genes and DNA. The V and J calls were not made by the authors but by TCRdb's processing. The sample profile shows fewer than 120,000 distinct CDR3 sequences; roughly an eighth of them were found once. Approximately 4% of the sample is held by the ten biggest clonotypes.

This TCR came from an adult who was a healthcare worker with PCR-confirmed SARS-CoV-2 infection or an uninfected control (not recorded which). The input for sequencing was whole blood, taken at baseline. The chain was built from TRBV20-1 and TRBJ1-2; the D segment could be TRBD1, given 5 matching bases. CDR3 protein: CSATGARDYGYTF. Here is the DNA: TGCAGTGCCACTGGGGCGAGAGACTATGGCTACACCTTC.